The 21 T cell receptor beta chains below come from one sample, sequenced in a study of shared clonotypes between healthy human individuals. Measured with immunoSEQ multiplex PCR; TCRdb has only the in-frame clones, and not every one. The sample lists some 2,000,000 clones, just under 95% occurring once. Naive CD8 cells, CD45RO-negative and positively selected for CCR7, excluded terminally differentiated effector memory CD45RA+ cells. Input material: naive CD8+ T cells sorted from blood. These receptors originate from a man younger than 35 in good health.

This sequence joins TRBV19 and TRBJ1-1; 7 bases align to TRBD1. Germline V gene sequence: CDR1 LNHDA, CDR2 SQIVND (reference sequence). CDR3 length equals 16 residues. V lost 3 bases to trimming and J lost 3 bases; unmatched junction nucleotides: 10. CDR3 region: CASSIPTGWGYTEAFF. CDR3 coding DNA: TGTGCCAGTAGTATCCCGACAGGGTGGGGGTACACTGAAGCTTTCTTT.

The V gene is TRBV5-6, the J gene TRBJ2-7; D assignment may be TRBD1 or TRBD2 (5 bases each). CDR3 length: 12 residues. Trimming removed 3 bases at V and 6 bases at J, with 10 bases between. Per germline, CDR1 SGHDT and CDR2 YYEEEE. For the CDR3, the DNA is TGTGCCAGCAGCTGGGGGAACGGCGAGCAGTACTTC. It translates to CASSWGNGEQYF. Supplemented by reference TRBV5-6 and TRBJ2-7, the full variable domain reads DAGVTQSPTHLIKTRGQQVTLRCSPKSGHDTVSWYQQALGQGPQFIFQYYEEEERQRGNFPDRFSGHQFPNYSSELNVNALLLGDSALYLCASSWGNGEQYFGPGTRLTVT.

The V call is TRBV6-5, the J call TRBJ2-7; TRBD2 aligns across 12 bases. The CDR3 has 14 residues. V dropped 6 bases and J dropped 7; count of bases not matched to a gene: 7. CDR1 is MNHEY, CDR2 SVGAGI, per germline. CDR3 in DNA: TGTGCCAGCAGACCGACTAGCGGGGGAAGGGAGCAGTACTTC. Translation: CASRPTSGGREQYF.

A word on this clone: This sample also contains other DNA sequences that code for the same CDR3. The CDR3 loop is CASQGSYEQYF. The CDR3 nucleotides read TGTGCCAGTCAGGGCTCCTACGAGCAGTACTTC. This chain uses TRBV2 with TRBJ2-7; a weak D match, TRBD1 (5 bases). The CDR3 covers 11 residues. V lost 9 bases and J lost 0, with 6 bases in between. Germline values: CDR1 SNHLY, CDR2 FYNNEI.

This chain uses TRBV27 with TRBJ2-7; 13 bases are a match to TRBD2. Germline trimming cut 4 bases from V and 5 bases from J; bases unmatched to any gene: 2. The length of the CDR3 is 14 residues. Germline assignment: CDR1 MNHEY and CDR2 SMNVEV (reference sequence). DNA of the CDR3: TGTGCCAGCAGTTCTGGGACTAGCGGGGACGAGCAGTACTTC. It is translated as CASSSGTSGDEQYF.

The genes are TRBV27 and TRBJ2-5; D is unclear. Per the germline V gene, CDR1 is MNHEY and CDR2 is SMNVEV (reference sequence). The CDR3 loop spans 14 amino acids. The V and J ends lost 0 bases and 5 bases respectively, with 10 bases between them. This chain's CDR3 is CASSLSNNGETQYF. The CDR3 region has the DNA TGTGCCAGCAGTTTATCCAACAACGGGGAGACCCAGTACTTC.

The J gene is TRBJ2-3, the V gene TRBV2, with a tentative D call TRBD2 (5 bases). Per germline, CDR1 SNHLY and CDR2 FYNNEI. The ends were cut back, 8 bases at V and 2 bases at J, with 17 bases in the middle. This CDR3 has 15 amino acids. The CDR3: CASGPDYTLTDTQYF. CDR3 coding DNA: TGTGCCAGCGGGCCCGACTACACCCTCACAGATACGCAGTATTTT.

This chain connects TRBV11-3 to TRBJ2-1, with a weak D call TRBD2 (6 bases). Per germline, CDR1 SGHNT and CDR2 YENEEA. The CDR3 runs 15 residues. V lost 2 bases and J lost 2, with 10 bases in between. CDR3 sequence (DNA): TGTGCCAGCAGCTTAAGGCGGGAACCCTACAATGAGCAGTTCTTC. It specifies CASSLRREPYNEQFF. Full variable domain (rest looked up from reference TRBV11-3 and TRBJ2-1): EAGVVQSPRYKIIEKKQPVAFWCNPISGHNTLYWYLQNLGQGPELLIRYENEEAVDDSQLPKDRFSAERLKGVDSTLKIQPAELGDSAVYLCASSLRREPYNEQFFGPGTRLTVL.

This rearrangement joins TRBV28 to TRBJ1-2; the D is unclear. V was trimmed by 3 bases and J by 3 bases, leaving 11 bases between them. This CDR3 has 14 amino acids. The germline V gene encodes CDR1 MDHEN and CDR2 SYDVKM. The CDR3: CASSFRRRYYGYTF. CDR3 nucleotides: TGTGCCAGCAGTTTTCGTAGGCGCTACTATGGCTACACCTTC.

The chain recombines TRBV4-3 with TRBJ2-7; D not certain. Germline CDR1 LGHNA, CDR2 YSLEER. This CDR3 is built from 17 residues. Trimming pared 0 bases from V and 4 bases from J, leaving 19 bases between. CDR3 loop: CASSQESPGAEEYEQYF. The CDR3 region has the DNA TGCGCCAGCAGCCAAGAGTCTCCGGGCGCAGAGGAGTACGAGCAGTACTTC.

The chain employs TRBV28 and TRBJ2-2; D gene unclear. CDR3 length: 13 amino acids. The germline gives CDR1 MDHEN, CDR2 SYDVKM. Trimming removed 5 bases at V and 4 bases at J, with 8 bases between. The CDR3 protein is CASSKTTTGELFF. In DNA form, the CDR3 reads TGTGCCAGCAGTAAGACAACCACCGGGGAGCTGTTTTTT. The full variable domain, with the rest looked up from reference TRBV28 and TRBJ2-2, is DVKVTQSSRYLVKRTGEKVFLECVQDMDHENMFWYRQDPGLGLRLIYFSYDVKMKEKGDIPEGYSVSREKKERFSLILESASTNQTSMYLCASSKTTTGELFFGEGSRLTVL.

The rearrangement joins TRBV4-1 to TRBJ2-7, with 7 bases that match TRBD1. V lost 4 bases to trimming and J lost 4 bases; unmatched junction nucleotides: 4. The CDR3 covers 13 residues. The V gene's germline CDR1 is MGHRA and CDR2 YSYEKL. The CDR3 DNA follows: TGCGCCAGCAGCCCCGGACAGGAGTACGAGCAGTACTTC. Amino acid sequence: CASSPGQEYEQYF.

The chain is built from TRBV10-2 and TRBJ2-7, with 10 bases aligning to TRBD2. Germline lookup yields CDR1 WSHSY and CDR2 SAAADI. The junction had 3 bases not matched to a gene; V was cut back by 2 bases and J by 2 bases. This CDR3 has 15 residues. This chain's CDR3 is CASSEQRGGTYEQYF. As DNA, the CDR3 is TGCGCCAGCAGTGAGCAGCGGGGGGGCACCTACGAGCAGTACTTC.

The chain joins TRBV2 to TRBJ2-3; D is unresolved. Trimming shortened V by 1 base and J by 1 base, and 6 bases separated the two germline ends. This CDR3 contains 14 residues. Germline V gives CDR1 SNHLY, CDR2 FYNNEI. The CDR3 region has the DNA TGTGCCAGCAGTGAAGGGGTGGGCACAGATACGCAGTATTTT. This encodes CASSEGVGTDTQYF.

CDR3 in amino acids: CASSEGTGNYGYTF. CDR3 DNA sequence: TGTGCCAGCAGTGAAGGGACAGGGAACTATGGCTACACCTTC. The chain links TRBV2 to TRBJ1-2; the match to TRBD1 covers 8 bases. With V trimmed by 1 base and J by 2 bases, 0 bases remained unmatched. The CDR3 contains 14 residues. From germline, CDR1 is SNHLY and CDR2 FYNNEI.

V and J are TRBV7-9 and TRBJ2-1, with D maybe TRBD1 (6 bases). This CDR3 comprises 15 residues. Germline CDR1 is SEHNR and CDR2 is FQNEAQ (reference sequence). V was pared by 1 base and J by 9 bases, with 16 bases between. The chain's CDR3 is CASSLVAGAHFEQFF. The CDR3 bases are TGTGCCAGCAGCTTAGTGGCAGGGGCCCACTTTGAGCAGTTCTTC.

V gene TRBV10-1 combines with J gene TRBJ2-7, with 13 bases that match TRBD2. The CDR3 has 14 residues. Germline loops: CDR1 WNHNN, CDR2 SYGVQD (reference sequence). Losses at the gene ends were 3 bases for V and 6 bases for J; bases not matched to a gene: 2. CDR3 amino acids: CASSDTSGRGEQYF. CDR3 in DNA: TGCGCCAGCAGTGATACTAGCGGGAGGGGCGAGCAGTACTTC.

This clone has only a few counts. This CDR3 is also generated by other DNA sequences in the sample. The V gene is TRBV7-9, the J gene TRBJ2-1; D uncertain. V was trimmed by 0 bases and J by 8 bases, leaving 2 bases between them. Germline V gene data show CDR1 as SEHNR and CDR2 as FQNEAQ (reference sequence). The CDR3 has 11 amino acids. CDR3 in DNA: TGTGCCAGCAGCTTAGCGCATGAGCAGTTCTTC. It encodes CASSLAHEQFF.

CDR3 DNA sequence: TGCAGCGTCTTGACGGAACTGATGAACACTGAAGCTTTCTTT. Translation gives CSVLTELMNTEAFF. This rearrangement joins TRBV29-1 to TRBJ1-1; D not resolved. V lost 6 bases, J lost 0 bases, and 14 bases lay in between. Germline lookup yields CDR1 SQVTM and CDR2 ANQGSEA. This CDR3 spans 14 amino acids. Using reference TRBV29-1 and TRBJ1-1 for the parts outside the CDR3, the full variable domain is SAVISQKPSRDICQRGTSLTIQCQVDSQVTMMFWYRQQPGQSLTLIATANQGSEATYESGFVIDKFPISRPNLTFSTLTVSNMSPEDSSIYLCSVLTELMNTEAFFGQGTRLTVV.

The J gene is TRBJ2-1, the V gene TRBV7-9; 11 bases agree with TRBD1. V lost 1 base to trimming and J lost 7 bases; unmatched junction nucleotides: 3. This CDR3 is built from 15 residues. Germline V gene data show CDR1 as SEHNR and CDR2 as FQNEAQ (reference sequence). CDR3 DNA sequence: TGTGCCAGCAGCTTAGAGGACAGGGGGCGGAATGAGCAGTTCTTC. It specifies CASSLEDRGRNEQFF.

For this clone: Compared with germline, one end of the junction differs, possibly owing to a read error. The CDR3 DNA is TGTGCTAGCAGCTTGGGGCCAGGGGGAAACACCATATATTTT. Protein: CASSLGPGGNTIYF. This sequence joins TRBV7-7 and TRBJ1-3, with a tentative D call TRBD1 (5 bases). CDR1 is SSHAT, CDR2 FNYEAQ, per germline (reference sequence). CDR3 length: 14 residues.